Listed below are T cell receptor beta chains from one sample, sequenced in a study of blood T cell repertoires in COVID-19. Sequencing was performed with immunoSEQ multiplex PCR; in TCRdb, only in-frame clones are kept and a portion is missing. The table records approximately 100,000 clones, approximately 84% of them present only once. The sequenced sample was peripheral blood. The receptors originated from a man between 70 and 80 years old with acute or convalescent COVID-19. Each CDR3 is given with its conserved first and last residue. The D gene is left open where the match is weak. Rows give clone size only sometimes, using once, few, many, or a class for an expanded clone.

CDR3 DNA	CDR3 protein	D gene	V gene	J gene	clone size
TGTGCCAGCAAAGAAAGGCCAAAGGCGGGACAGGGCGAGTTCTTC	CASKERPKAGQGEFF	TRBD1	TRBV25-1	TRBJ2-1	NA
TGTGCCAGCGGCGCGGCGTCCCTAACCTATGGCTACACCTTC	CASGAASLTYGYTF	NA	TRBV7-9	TRBJ1-2	once
TGTGCCAGCAGTGAAGATGTTAGCGGATCCTACAATGAGCAGTTCTTC	CASSEDVSGSYNEQFF	NA	TRBV2	TRBJ2-1	NA
TGTGCCAGCAGTTTTCCGAGGGATTCACCCCTCCACTTT	CASSFPRDSPLHF	NA	TRBV28	TRBJ1-6	once
TGTGCCAGCAGCTTTCGCGGCCAGTCTGAAGCTTTCTTT	CASSFRGQSEAFF	NA	TRBV13	TRBJ1-1	once
TGTGCCAGTAGTGGACAGGGCGACTATGGCTACACCTTC	CASSGQGDYGYTF	TRBD1	TRBV12-3/TRBV12-4	TRBJ1-2	NA
TGCGCCAGCAGCTTGGGAGGAGTCGCAGATACGCAGTATTTT	CASSLGGVADTQYF	NA	TRBV5-1	TRBJ2-3	NA
TGTGCCAGCAGCTACGGCCAGGGTAACACTGAAGCTTTCTTT	CASSYGQGNTEAFF	NA	TRBV5-4	TRBJ1-1	NA
TGTGCCAGCAGCTTAGCAACAGGGGAAGCTAACTATGGCTACACCTTC	CASSLATGEANYGYTF	TRBD1	TRBV7-9	TRBJ1-2	few
TGTGCCAGCAGCCCCAACACCTTTCAACTGTTTTTT	CASSPNTFQLFF	NA	TRBV12-3/TRBV12-4	TRBJ1-4	NA
TGTGCCAGCAGTTCCCCCGGGAAAGCGGCGTATGAGCAGTTCTTC	CASSSPGKAAYEQFF	NA	TRBV6-5	TRBJ2-1	once
TGTGCCTGGACTCATCAGGAGGGGGGGTGGGAGACCCAGTACTTC	CAWTHQEGGWETQYF	NA	TRBV30	TRBJ2-5	once
TGTGCCAGTAGTATAGAAGTGCCTACCCGGGGTGAAAAACTGTTTTTT	CASSIEVPTRGEKLFF	NA	TRBV19	TRBJ1-4	NA